Shown below are 17 T cell receptor beta chains from a single sample sequenced in a study of cytomegalovirus exposure and HLA in healthy donors. Researchers ran the PCR with 60 Vbeta and 13 Jbeta primers. Profiling relied on immunoSEQ multiplex PCR, and the TCRdb table lists in-frame clones only, not all of them. The sample records about 180,000 clones, roughly four fifths being singletons. The sequenced material came from PBMCs. These receptors came from a woman aged 30 to 39 in good health and CMV-seronegative.

V is TRBV7-8 and J is TRBJ2-7, with 9 nucleotides matching TRBD1. This CDR3 is built from 16 residues. Germline V CDR1 and CDR2: SGHVS, FQNEAQ. Germline trimming cut 4 bases from V and 1 base from J; bases unmatched to any gene: 8. CDR3 nucleotides: TGTGCCAGCAGCTGGGGGCCGGGACAGGGTTCCTACGAGCAGTACTTC. Protein product: CASSWGPGQGSYEQYF.

V and J are TRBV11-3 and TRBJ2-1; D might be TRBD2 (5 bases). Germline V CDR1 and CDR2: SGHNT, YENEEA. V lost 0 bases to trimming and J lost 2 bases, with 14 bases between them. There are 17 residues in the CDR3. CDR3 sequence reads: CASSLDYGELPYNEQFF. The DNA for the CDR3 is TGTGCCAGCAGCTTAGATTACGGGGAGCTCCCCTACAATGAGCAGTTCTTC.

V and J are TRBV18 and TRBJ2-5; 7 bases line up with TRBD2. CDR1 and CDR2 from the germline V gene are KGHSH and LQKENI. V dropped 4 bases and J dropped 5; count of bases not matched to a gene: 7. The CDR3 is made up of 14 amino acids. The chain's CDR3 is CASSLRTSPETQYF. As DNA, the CDR3 is TGTGCCAGCTCACTCCGGACTAGTCCGGAGACCCAGTACTTC.

V and J are TRBV9 and TRBJ2-1, with 12 bases that match TRBD2. V shed 0 bases and J 7 bases; nucleotides not matched to a gene: 5. The CDR3 length is 16 residues. The germline V gene encodes CDR1 SGDLS and CDR2 YYNGEE. CDR3 sequence reads: CASSVASGRASNEQFF. Here the CDR3 DNA reads TGTGCCAGCAGCGTAGCTAGCGGGAGGGCCTCGAATGAGCAGTTCTTC.

This chain connects TRBV4-3 to TRBJ2-3; 9 positions match TRBD1. The CDR3 has 17 residues. Germline CDR1 is LGHNA and CDR2 is YSLEER. J gave up 5 bases and V 2 bases, and 11 bases lay outside the gene matches. The CDR3 spells CASSQHRPGQGLDTQYF. CDR3 bases: TGCGCCAGCAGCCAACACCGGCCGGGACAGGGATTAGATACGCAGTATTTT.

The V and J genes are TRBV30 and TRBJ1-2; tentatively, D is TRBD1 (6 bases). The germline V gene encodes CDR1 GTSNPN and CDR2 SVGIG (reference sequence). V lost 6 bases, J lost 4 bases, and 12 bases lay in between. The CDR3 extends over 12 amino acids. CDR3 protein: CACPDSSYGYTF. DNA of the CDR3: TGTGCCTGTCCGGACAGTTCCTATGGCTACACCTTC.

The V call is TRBV4-2, the J call TRBJ1-1, with D hard to call. V lost 1 base, J lost 1 base, and 7 bases lay in between. Germline CDR1 and CDR2: LGHNA and YNFKEQ. This CDR3 spans 14 amino acids. The CDR3, as DNA: TGTGCCAGCAGCCAAGGAGACACGAACACTGAAGCTTTCTTT. This gives the protein CASSQGDTNTEAFF.

This clone showed up just a few times. The genes are TRBV29-1 and TRBJ1-3, with 7 bases matching TRBD1. This CDR3 comprises 12 residues. Trimming took 5 bases from V and 3 from J; bases not matched to a gene: 1. From germline, CDR1 is SQVTM and CDR2 ANQGSEA. This chain's CDR3 is CSVPGGGNTIYF. CDR3 nucleotide sequence: TGCAGCGTTCCAGGGGGTGGAAACACCATATATTTT.

About this clone: A read error is likely, as this CDR3 ends without the conserved phenylalanine or tryptophan. The chain joins TRBV6-6 to TRBJ1-1; 7 bases fit TRBD1. Unmatched junction bases numbered 10, after V lost 6 bases and J lost 3 bases. CDR3 length: 15 residues. Germline V gives CDR1 MNHNY, CDR2 SVGAGI (reference sequence). CDR3 loop: CASRKQGWSDTEAFS. CDR3 in DNA: TGTGCCAGCAGAAAACAGGGGTGGTCGGACACTGAAGCTTTCTCT.

This clone was recorded only once. The J gene is TRBJ1-5, the V gene TRBV7-9, with D hard to call. CDR3 size: 12 residues. In germline, CDR1 is SEHNR, CDR2 FQNEAQ (reference sequence). V was cut by 1 base and J by 7 bases, with 5 bases left in between. The CDR3 DNA sequence: TGTGCCAGCAGCTTAGGGCGGCAGCCCCAGCATTTT. Translation gives CASSLGRQPQHF.

Here the CDR3 reads CASSEGLAGGTDTQYF. In DNA, the CDR3 is TGTGCCAGCAGCGAGGGACTAGCGGGAGGCACAGATACGCAGTATTTT. The V gene is TRBV7-6, the J gene TRBJ2-3, with TRBD2 matching over 14 bases. The trim removed 5 bases at V and 1 base at J, leaving 2 bases unmatched. The germline V gene has CDR1 SGHVS and CDR2 FNYEAQ. The CDR3 runs to 16 residues.

The DNA of the CDR3 is TGTGCCAGCAGCTCCAAGACTAGCGGCACAGATACGCAGTATTTT. This gives the protein CASSSKTSGTDTQYF. This sequence joins TRBV7-9 and TRBJ2-3, with 8 bases identical to TRBD2. Germline CDR1 is SEHNR and CDR2 is FQNEAQ (reference sequence). V dropped 4 bases and J dropped 1; count of bases not matched to a gene: 4. This CDR3 has 15 amino acids.

With regard to this clone: The germline gene is not matched at one end of the junction; a read error may be the cause. The chain recombines TRBV7-9 with TRBJ2-7; a possible D gene is TRBD1 (6 bases). Germline loops: CDR1 SEHNR, CDR2 FQNEAQ (reference sequence). The CDR3 consists of 15 residues. The CDR3 loop reads CSSTSWTDVSYEQYF. CDR3 in DNA: TGTTCCAGCACGTCATGGACAGACGTATCCTACGAGCAGTACTTC.

The chain links TRBV10-3 to TRBJ2-7; no clear D gene. The germline V gene encodes CDR1 ENHRY and CDR2 SYGVKD. This CDR3 is built from 19 residues. V was trimmed by 4 bases and J by 0 bases, leaving 25 bases between them. CDR3 sequence: CAISASIKVVRRSSYEQYF. For the CDR3, the DNA is TGTGCCATCAGTGCCTCTATAAAGGTTGTTCGTAGGAGCTCCTACGAGCAGTACTTC.

The rearrangement uses TRBV2 and TRBJ1-4; maybe TRBD1 (6 bases). This CDR3 comprises 16 residues. In germline, CDR1 is SNHLY, CDR2 FYNNEI. The V end was cut by 4 bases, the J end by 8 bases, with 20 bases between. The CDR3 DNA follows: TGTGCCAGCAGTGCCGGTACAGGGTCCCTTTGGGAAAAACTGTTTTTT. As protein: CASSAGTGSLWEKLFF.

The chain has TRBV7-7 and TRBJ2-7; the match to TRBD1 covers 10 bases. The CDR3 spans 14 residues. The junction had 6 bases not matched to a gene; V was cut back by 5 bases and J by 5 bases. Per the germline V gene, CDR1 is SSHAT and CDR2 is FNYEAQ (reference sequence). CDR3 DNA: TGTGCCAGCAGCCCCCGGACAGGGGGGGACGAGCAGTACTTC. Translated: CASSPRTGGDEQYF.

This clone was detected only once. The chain couples TRBV5-6 to TRBJ1-1; no definite D call. The V gene's germline CDR1 is SGHDT and CDR2 YYEEEE. The CDR3 totals 14 residues. V was cut by 0 bases and J by 1 base, with 7 bases left in between. This CDR3 is CASSLGHGNTEAFF. Written as DNA, the CDR3 is TGTGCCAGCAGCTTGGGACATGGGAACACTGAAGCTTTCTTT. The full variable domain, in which reference TRBV5-6 and TRBJ1-1 provide the parts outside the CDR3, is DAGVTQSPTHLIKTRGQQVTLRCSPKSGHDTVSWYQQALGQGPQFIFQYYEEEERQRGNFPDRFSGHQFPNYSSELNVNALLLGDSALYLCASSLGHGNTEAFFGQGTRLTVV.